This is a list of T cell receptor beta chains from one sample in a study of glioma-infiltrating T cells after dendritic cell vaccination. The assay was immunoSEQ multiplex PCR, and TCRdb's table has in-frame clones only and misses some. Here the sample spans about 76,000 clones, around 86% being singletons. This specimen consisted of blood, obtained after dendritic cell vaccination. The receptors here all came from a human donor with glioblastoma. Both conserved end residues are part of each CDR3. D genes are given only for firm matches. Clone size is not always given. Where it is, it says once, few, many or a class for expanded clones.

V gene	J gene	D gene	clone size	CDR3 DNA	CDR3 protein
TRBV7-6	TRBJ1-1	.	once	TGTGCCAGCAGCTTGGACAATGAAGCTTTCTTT	CASSLDNEAFF
TRBV25-1	TRBJ2-2	TRBD2	.	TGTGCCAGCCGGGTGGTAGCGGGAGCCGGGGAGCTGTTTTTT	CASRVVAGAGELFF
TRBV11-2	TRBJ2-7	TRBD1	.	TGTGCCAGCAGCGACAGGACAGGTTTTTACGAGCAGTACTTC	CASSDRTGFYEQYF
TRBV19	TRBJ2-6	TRBD1	.	TGTGCCAGTAGCCGACAGGGTAAGGGTGGGGCCAACGTCCTGACTTTC	CASSRQGKGGANVLTF
TRBV21-1	TRBJ2-7	.	.	TGTGCCAGCAAGGGGGAGACAGGGCTTCTCCACGAGCAGTACTTC	CASKGETGLLHEQYF
TRBV7-9	TRBJ2-7	.	.	TGTGCCAGCAGCGCGTCCTACGAGCAGTACTTC	CASSASYEQYF
TRBV5-1	TRBJ1-2	TRBD1	many	TGCGCCAGCAGCCAAACGGGACAGGGGGGCTATGGCTACACCTTC	CASSQTGQGGYGYTF
TRBV5-1	TRBJ2-2	TRBD1	.	TGCGCCAGCAGCCCGGGACAGGGGAGGACCACCGGGGAGCTGTTTTTT	CASSPGQGRTTGELFF
TRBV1	TRBJ1-2	.	.	TGCACCAGCAGCCAAGAAGGGGGTTGGGGGCAGCCCTTCTATGGCTACACCTTC	CTSSQEGGWGQPFYGYTF
TRBV5-1	TRBJ1-1	.	.	TGCGCCAGCAGCCTCTCTCGGGGGACTGAAGCTTTCTTT	CASSLSRGTEAFF
TRBV6-5	TRBJ1-4	TRBD1	.	TGTGCCAGCACGACAGGGGATGAAAAACTGTTTTTT	CASTTGDEKLFF
TRBV6-1	TRBJ2-7	.	.	TGTGCCAGCAGTGAACCTGCGTTACCCTCCTACGAGCAGTACTTC	CASSEPALPSYEQYF
TRBV7-3	TRBJ2-7	.	.	TGTGCCAGCAGCCCTTCCCCCTCCTACGAGCAGTACTTC	CASSPSPSYEQYF
TRBV9	TRBJ1-2	TRBD1	.	TGTGCCACCCCGATAGACAACAGGGGCCACTATGGCTACACCTTC	CATPIDNRGHYGYTF
TRBV5-1	TRBJ1-1	.	.	TGCGCCAGCAGCTCGATTCAGGGAAACACTGAAGCTTTCTTT	CASSSIQGNTEAFF
TRBV5-1	TRBJ2-5	TRBD2	.	TGCGCCAGCAGCTTGGCCAATAGCGGGGTTGGGGAGACCCAGTACTTC	CASSLANSGVGETQYF
TRBV5-1	TRBJ2-7	TRBD1	few	TGCGCCAGCAGCTTGGGGACAGGCTACGAGCAGTACTTC	CASSLGTGYEQYF
TRBV4-1	TRBJ2-5	TRBD2	.	TGCGCCAGCAGCCAAGGGGCTACGGGACTAGCGGGGGGACAACAAGAGACCCAGTACTTC	CASSQGATGLAGGQQETQYF
TRBV2	TRBJ2-2	TRBD2	.	TGTGCCAGCAGCAAGACTAGCGGGGGCAACGGGGAGCTGTTTTTT	CASSKTSGGNGELFF
TRBV5-1	TRBJ2-2	TRBD1	.	TGCGCCAGCAGCCCCCTACCAGGGGGTGGGGAGCTGTTTTTT	CASSPLPGGGELFF
TRBV5-1	TRBJ2-1	.	.	TGCGCCAGCAGCCCCCGGACGGGGGTTAACAATGAGCAGTTCTTC	CASSPRTGVNNEQFF
TRBV11-2	TRBJ1-2	TRBD1	.	TGTGCCAGCAGCCCTAGGGACAGGGTGAACTATGGCTACACCTTC	CASSPRDRVNYGYTF
TRBV2	TRBJ2-1	.	once	TGTGCCAGCATGAGGGTTGTCTACAATGAGCAGTTCTTC	CASMRVVYNEQFF
TRBV7-9	TRBJ2-2	TRBD2	.	TGTGCCAGCAGCTTATGGGGCAGAGCTAGCGGGAGGAACACCGGGGAGCTGTTTTTT	CASSLWGRASGRNTGELFF
TRBV6-1	TRBJ2-3	.	.	TGTGCCAGCAGTGAAGCCACGAGGGGGGGGACACCCACAGATACGCAGTATTTT	CASSEATRGGTPTDTQYF
TRBV30	TRBJ2-1	.	.	TGTGCCTGGAGTGTACGGGACTCGACATACAATGAGCAGTTCTTC	CAWSVRDSTYNEQFF
TRBV5-1	TRBJ2-7	.	.	TGCGCCAGCAGCTTGGGGGCAGGGATTCTCTACGAGCAGTACTTC	CASSLGAGILYEQYF
TRBV5-4	TRBJ1-1	.	.	TGTGCCAGCAGCTTGGGGCGGGGCCTGGGCACTGAAGCTTTCTTT	CASSLGRGLGTEAFF
TRBV18	TRBJ1-2	.	.	TGTGCCAGCTCTTATACAGGGTTCAGCTATGGCTACACCTTC	CASSYTGFSYGYTF
TRBV6-4	TRBJ2-1	TRBD2	.	TGTGCCAGCAGTGCCGGGTTAGGGACTAGCTTTCGCAATGAGCAGTTCTTC	CASSAGLGTSFRNEQFF
TRBV7-9	TRBJ2-3	TRBD2	.	TGTGCCAGCAGCCCAGGACTAGCGGACACAGATACGCAGTATTTT	CASSPGLADTDTQYF
TRBV5-1	TRBJ2-2	.	.	TGCGCCAGCAGCTTGGATAGCGGGGAGCTGTTTTTT	CASSLDSGELFF
TRBV7-9	TRBJ1-2	TRBD1	.	TGTGCCAGCAGCGACCGGGACAGGGTCTATGGCTACACCTTC	CASSDRDRVYGYTF
TRBV9	TRBJ2-1	TRBD1	.	TGTGCCAGCAGCATAACGGGACAGAGCTACAATGAGCAGTTCTTC	CASSITGQSYNEQFF
TRBV18	TRBJ2-7	.	few	TGTGCCAGCTCACCCGTCGTGGCCCCCTACGAGCAGTACTTC	CASSPVVAPYEQYF
TRBV7-6	TRBJ2-7	TRBD2	.	TGTGCCAGCAGCAACGCGTTGACAGGGCCTAGCGGGATCGCCTACGAGCAGTACTTC	CASSNALTGPSGIAYEQYF
TRBV7-8	TRBJ1-1	.	.	TGTGCCAGCAGTATACAAGGGGGGAACACTGAAGCTTTCTTT	CASSIQGGNTEAFF
TRBV9	TRBJ2-3	.	few	TGTGCCAGCAGTGCTGGGGGACTGGTAGATACGCAGTATTTT	CASSAGGLVDTQYF
TRBV11-2	TRBJ2-1	TRBD2	.	TGTGCCAGCAGCCCCCCTAGAGCGGGGGGGAGAAATGAGCAGTTCTTC	CASSPPRAGGRNEQFF
TRBV11-3	TRBJ2-1	.	.	TGTGCCAGCAGCTTAAGAGGGGGGGAGGGGGAGTTCTTC	CASSLRGGEGEFF
TRBV6-1	TRBJ1-3	.	.	TGTGCCAGCGGAGGGACCCCTCTCTCTGGAAACACCATATATTTT	CASGGTPLSGNTIYF
TRBV4-3	TRBJ1-2	.	few	TGCGCCAGCAGCCAAGAATCCCCTCCACTGACAGATTACTATGGCTACACCTTC	CASSQESPPLTDYYGYTF
TRBV5-6	TRBJ1-5	TRBD1	.	TGTGCCAGCAGCTTGGGACAGGGGAGGGACAATCAGCCCCAGCATTTT	CASSLGQGRDNQPQHF
TRBV7-9	TRBJ2-7	TRBD2	.	TGTGCCAGCAGCCCCTGGGGGGGGTCGGGAGAGCAGTACTTC	CASSPWGGSGEQYF
TRBV2	TRBJ1-1	.	.	TGTGCCACCAGGGAGGCTGAAGCTTTCTTT	CATREAEAFF